A selection of T cell receptor beta chains follows, all from one sample in a study of human T cells and chemical hapten exposure. TCRdb itself ran the RACE reads through MiXCR, one entry per CDR3 protein. In the table there are 180,000 or so distinct CDR3 sequences, about 20% of which are singletons. The sample consisted of whole blood, taken in connection with sensitization to the hapten diphenylcyclopropenone (DPC). These receptors originate from a woman aged 45 to 65 with alopecia areata. Some clones in this sample may be carry-over from other donors' samples. CDR3s include the opening cysteine and the closing phenylalanine or tryptophan. D genes are given only for firm matches. A clone size is listed for some rows: how often the clone was seen (once, few, many), or a class if it is expanded.

TRBJ2-7	-	-	TRBV19	TGTGCCAGTAGTACGACTAGGGGATCTTACGAGCAGTACTTC	CASSTTRGSYEQYF
TRBJ1-2	-	-	TRBV27	TGTGCCAGCAGTTTATCTGGGCAGGGCCAAAACTATGGCTACACCTTC	CASSLSGQGQNYGYTF
TRBJ2-1	-	-	TRBV28	TGTGCCAGCAGCAGACCCGAGGGGGGCCCCAATGAGCAGTTCTTC	CASSRPEGGPNEQFF
TRBJ2-1	few	TRBD1	TRBV2	TGTGCCAGCAGCCGGACAGGGGTAAATGAGCAGTTCTTC	CASSRTGVNEQFF
TRBJ2-2	once	-	TRBV29-1	TGCAGCTCCTCGGTAACGAACACCGGGGAGCTGTTTTTT	CSSSVTNTGELFF
TRBJ2-1	-	TRBD1	TRBV15	TGTGCCACCAGCACCGTCGCCTCGACAGGGATCTATGAGCAGTTCTTC	CATSTVASTGIYEQFF
TRBJ2-1	many	-	TRBV7-2	TGTGCCAGCAGCTCGACTGTCTTTGAGCAGTTCTTC	CASSSTVFEQFF
TRBJ2-1	-	TRBD2	TRBV5-1	TGCGCCAGCAGCCCCTATAGCGGGAGGTCCGACAATGAGCAGTTCTTC	CASSPYSGRSDNEQFF
TRBJ1-2	-	TRBD1	TRBV20-1	TGCAGTGCTAGAGACCACAGGGGGCGCGTCAACTATGGCTACACCTTC	CSARDHRGRVNYGYTF
TRBJ2-2	few	TRBD1	TRBV9	TGTGCCAGCAGCAAGCGAAGACAGGGTCCCACCGGGGAGCTGTTTTTT	CASSKRRQGPTGELFF
TRBJ2-7	-	TRBD2	TRBV20-1	TGCAGTGCCCCCGGACTAGCGGGAGAACTAGACGAGCAGTACTTC	CSAPGLAGELDEQYF
TRBJ2-5	few	TRBD2	TRBV13	TGTGCCAGCAGCTTCGGACTAGCGGGACCCGAGACCCAGTACTTC	CASSFGLAGPETQYF
TRBJ2-1	few	-	TRBV20-1	TGCAGTGCTCCGCCCCCAACTAGAGATAATGAGCAGTTCTTC	CSAPPPTRDNEQFF
TRBJ2-7	few	TRBD2	TRBV30	TGTGCCTGGAGTGGAGCGGGAGGGCACGAGCAGTACTTC	CAWSGAGGHEQYF
TRBJ2-7	few	-	TRBV5-6	TGTGCCAGCAGCTTGACTTTCAGTTCCTACGAGCAGTACTTC	CASSLTFSSYEQYF
TRBJ2-3	-	-	TRBV10-3	TGTGCCATCAGTGAGTCAATAGTGGCCACAGATACGCAGTATTTT	CAISESIVATDTQYF